One sample yielded the 18 T cell receptor beta chains listed below, sequenced in a study of blood T cells in healthy people across ages (dated by TCRdb to about 2015). The library was produced with 5' RACE. Reads for this sample came from an Illumina HiSeq 2500. A second PCR of about 7 to 12 cycles was performed with a sample-barcoded 5' primer and a J-beta primer mix. The public reads were reanalyzed by TCRdb: fastp trimming at Q25, MiXCR alignment, in-frame beta chains only. Rows with a matching CDR3 protein are joined into one entry that keeps the most common DNA and genes. This sample comprises hundreds of thousands of distinct CDR3 sequences, approximately 59% of them detected only once. The ten largest clones add up to approximately 40% of the sample. Sequencing used blood. Receptors were obtained from a man aged 60 to 75 in good health.

This clonotype was seen a few times. This chain joins TRBV4-1 and TRBJ1-4; 11 bases agree with TRBD1. CDR3 length: 17 amino acids. Germline CDR1 is MGHRA and CDR2 is YSYEKL. Trimming cost V 4 bases and J 3 bases; bases outside gene matches: 7. DNA for the CDR3: TGCGCCAGCAGCCCCGGGACAGGGGGGGTGGCTAATGAAAAACTGTTTTTT. As protein: CASSPGTGGVANEKLFF.

The chain uses TRBV5-1 and TRBJ2-3, with 15 bases that match TRBD2. V lost 4 bases to trimming and J lost 2 bases; unmatched junction nucleotides: 8. Germline V gene sequence: CDR1 SGHRS, CDR2 YFSETQ. The CDR3 extends over 18 amino acids. CDR3 sequence reads: CASSPPGLAGGSTDTQYF. DNA for the CDR3: TGCGCCAGCAGCCCACCGGGACTAGCGGGGGGCTCCACAGATACGCAGTATTTT.

Remarks on this clonotype: Possible read error: a much larger clone is one base away. The chain employs TRBV6-1 and TRBJ2-7, with D perhaps TRBD1 (5 bases). The J call is uncertain, as TRBJ2-5 better fits the DNA end. Germline V gene data show CDR1 as MNHNS and CDR2 as SASEGT. The CDR3 contains 16 residues. The CDR3 nucleotides are TGTGCCAGCAGTAAACGGCAGGGTTCGTCAAGAGAGACCCAGTACTTC. Its translation is CASSKRQGSSRETQYF.

This clonotype turned up a few times. V gene TRBV27 combines with J gene TRBJ2-2; a weak D match, TRBD1 (6 bases). The CDR3 length is 14 residues. V lost 8 bases to trimming and J lost 1 base, with 11 bases between them. The germline gives CDR1 MNHEY, CDR2 SMNVEV (reference sequence). CDR3 coding DNA: TGTGCCAGCGGGCTGGGACAGAACACCGGGGAGCTGTTTTTT. Translating gives CASGLGQNTGELFF.

Notes on this clonotype: The conserved closing phenylalanine or tryptophan is absent in this CDR3, likely reflecting a read error. The gene calls are TRBV9 and TRBJ2-1; 8 positions match TRBD2. V lost 0 bases and J lost 2; bases outside the gene matches: 1. Germline V gene sequence: CDR1 SGDLS, CDR2 YYNGEE. This CDR3 is built from 15 residues. CDR3 nucleotide sequence: TGTGCCAGCAGCGTAGTCGGGGGGGCCTACAATGAGCAGTTCCTC. The encoded protein is CASSVVGGAYNEQFL.

The V gene is TRBV7-2, the J gene TRBJ2-4, with no clear D. Near its end, the DNA agrees better with TRBJ2-7, so the J call may be wrong. CDR1 and CDR2 (germline): SGHTA, FQGNSA. The CDR3 is 14 amino acids. For the CDR3, the DNA is TGTGCCAGCAGCTTAGCGGCTAGTGGGTACGAGCAGTACTTC. Amino acids: CASSLAASGYEQYF.

The chain employs TRBV9 and TRBJ2-7, with 11 bases identical to TRBD1. The DNA end lines up better with TRBJ2-5; the J call may be wrong. The CDR3 is 19 amino acids. CDR1 is SGDLS and CDR2 is YYNGEE in the germline V gene. CDR3 nucleotides: TGTGCCAGCAGCGTAGACCCTTTCGCCGGGACAGGGGGACAAGAGACCCAGTACTTC. Translation gives CASSVDPFAGTGGQETQYF.

J is TRBJ1-5 and V is TRBV27, with a weak D call TRBD1 (6 bases). V was cut by 6 bases and J by 0 bases, with 15 bases left in between. CDR3 length: 16 amino acids. Germline-derived CDR1 and CDR2 are MNHEY and SMNVEV (reference sequence). The CDR3 is CASSARQENSNQPQHF. In DNA form, the CDR3 reads TGTGCCAGCAGCGCCAGACAGGAGAATAGCAATCAGCCCCAGCATTTT.

This CDR3 reads CSAGAGTGFETQYF. The CDR3 DNA is TGCAGTGCTGGGGCCGGGACAGGGTTTGAGACCCAGTACTTC. V gene TRBV20-1 combines with J gene TRBJ2-5, with 9 bases that match TRBD1. Trimming cost V 5 bases and J 5 bases; bases outside gene matches: 9. The CDR3 has 14 amino acids. The germline V gene encodes CDR1 DFQATT and CDR2 SNEGSKA (reference sequence).

The rearrangement links TRBV3-1 to TRBJ2-7; D gene uncertain. The CDR3 runs 13 residues. Germline CDR1 LGHDT, CDR2 YNNKEL (reference sequence). V was clipped by 6 bases and J by 5 bases, with 14 bases between them. CDR3 coding DNA: TGTGCCAGCAGGGCGGCCGGTATGGACGAGCAGTACTTC. Protein sequence: CASRAAGMDEQYF.

The J gene is TRBJ2-2, the V gene TRBV7-2; D is unresolved. The CDR3 runs to 14 residues. Germline V CDR1 and CDR2: SGHTA, FQGNSA. The germline V and J ends were trimmed by 7 bases and 1 base, with 10 bases remaining between them. The CDR3 DNA reads as TGTGCCAGCACCGTCGCCAGGAACACCGGGGAGCTGTTTTTT. Encoded protein: CASTVARNTGELFF.

This chain connects TRBV5-1 to TRBJ2-5; tentatively, D is TRBD1 or TRBD2 (5 bases each). V shed 3 bases and J shed 5 bases, with 11 bases lying between them. The germline CDR1 and CDR2 sequences are SGHRS and YFSETQ. The CDR3 runs to 13 residues. In nucleotides, the CDR3 is TGCGCCAGCAGCTGGACCAGGGAGGAGACCCAGTACTTC. It yields the protein CASSWTREETQYF.

The gene calls are TRBV29-1 and TRBJ2-7; possibly TRBD2 for D (5 bases). This CDR3 has 12 amino acids. Germline CDR1 is SQVTM and CDR2 is ANQGSEA. V was pared by 4 bases and J by 5 bases, with 12 bases between. Written as DNA, the CDR3 is TGCAGCGTTGGTCCGGGAATCCACGAGCAGTACTTC. The encoded protein is CSVGPGIHEQYF.

The chain combines TRBV9 with TRBJ2-1, with 11 bases aligning to TRBD2. The trim removed 4 bases at V and 2 bases at J, leaving 5 bases unmatched. This CDR3 is built from 16 residues. Germline V gene data show CDR1 as SGDLS and CDR2 as YYNGEE. The CDR3, as DNA: TGTGCCAGCAGCACGGGGACTAGCGGAACCTACAATGAGCAGTTCTTC. Encoded protein: CASSTGTSGTYNEQFF.

The V call is TRBV20-1, the J call TRBJ2-2; 7 bases agree with TRBD2. The CDR3 is 15 residues long. J lost 1 base, V lost 6 bases, and 8 bases had no gene match. CDR1 and CDR2 from the germline V gene are DFQATT and SNEGSKA (reference sequence). The CDR3 reads CSALERGGNTGELFF. CDR3 in DNA: TGCAGTGCACTGGAGCGCGGGGGGAACACCGGGGAGCTGTTTTTT.

This clonotype was found a few times. The V gene is TRBV4-2, the J gene TRBJ2-1; 9 bases are shared with TRBD2. Germline CDR1 is LGHNA and CDR2 is YNFKEQ. The CDR3 spans 16 residues. V trimming: 3 bases; J trimming: 2 bases; junction bases outside the gene matches: 5. The CDR3 nucleotides are TGTGCCAGCAGCCAGGCCGCGGGGGGGGCCTACAATGAGCAGTTCTTC. It encodes CASSQAAGGAYNEQFF.

This clonotype was seen a few times. This chain links TRBV20-1 with TRBJ2-5; D not certain. The CDR3 totals 13 residues. The ends were cut back, 6 bases at V and 5 bases at J, with 16 bases in the middle. Germline V gene lookup returns CDR1 DFQATT and CDR2 SNEGSKA (reference sequence). The CDR3 region is CSATGHQRETQYF. The CDR3 nucleotides read TGCAGTGCAACCGGGCATCAACGGGAGACCCAGTACTTC.

Only a few counts were recorded for this clonotype. The V gene is TRBV29-1, the J gene TRBJ2-5; TRBD1 is a possible D gene (6 bases). The tail of the sequence fits TRBJ2-7 better, so the J call may be wrong. Germline-derived CDR1 and CDR2 are SQVTM and ANQGSEA. The CDR3 consists of 12 residues. The CDR3 protein is CSVGGRGYEQYF. As DNA, the CDR3 is TGCAGCGTTGGGGGCAGGGGTTACGAGCAGTACTTC.